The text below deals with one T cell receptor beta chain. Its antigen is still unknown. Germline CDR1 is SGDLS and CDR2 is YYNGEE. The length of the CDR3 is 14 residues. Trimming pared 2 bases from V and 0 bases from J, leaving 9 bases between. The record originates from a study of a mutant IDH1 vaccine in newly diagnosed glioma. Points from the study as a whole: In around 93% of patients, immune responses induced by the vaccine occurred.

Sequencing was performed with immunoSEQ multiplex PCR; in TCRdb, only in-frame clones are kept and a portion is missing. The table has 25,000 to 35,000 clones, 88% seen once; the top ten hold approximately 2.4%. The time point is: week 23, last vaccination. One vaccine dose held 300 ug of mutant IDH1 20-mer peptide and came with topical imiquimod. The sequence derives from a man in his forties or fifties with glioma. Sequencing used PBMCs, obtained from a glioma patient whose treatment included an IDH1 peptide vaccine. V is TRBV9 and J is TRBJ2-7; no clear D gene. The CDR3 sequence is CASSVGGSSYEQYF. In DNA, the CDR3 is TGTGCCAGCAGCGTTGGCGGAAGCTCCTACGAGCAGTACTTC.